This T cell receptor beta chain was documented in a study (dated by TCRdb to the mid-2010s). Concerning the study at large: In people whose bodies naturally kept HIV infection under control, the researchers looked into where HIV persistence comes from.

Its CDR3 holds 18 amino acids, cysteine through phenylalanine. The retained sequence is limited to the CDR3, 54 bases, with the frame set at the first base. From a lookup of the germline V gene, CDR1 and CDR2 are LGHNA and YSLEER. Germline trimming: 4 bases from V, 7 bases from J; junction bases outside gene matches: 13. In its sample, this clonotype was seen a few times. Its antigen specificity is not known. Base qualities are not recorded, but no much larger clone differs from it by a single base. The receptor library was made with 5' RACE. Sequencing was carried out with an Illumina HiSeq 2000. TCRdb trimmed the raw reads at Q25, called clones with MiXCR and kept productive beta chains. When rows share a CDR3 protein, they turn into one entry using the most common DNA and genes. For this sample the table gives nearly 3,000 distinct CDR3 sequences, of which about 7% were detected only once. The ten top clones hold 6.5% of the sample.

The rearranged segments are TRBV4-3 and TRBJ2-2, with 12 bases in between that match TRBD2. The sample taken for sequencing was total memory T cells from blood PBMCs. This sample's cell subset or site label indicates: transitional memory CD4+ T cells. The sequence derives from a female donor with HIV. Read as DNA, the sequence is TGCGCCAGCAGCCGTAGCGCTAGCGGGGGGGCCTATAGCGGGGAGCTGTTTTTT. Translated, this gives CASSRSASGGAYSGELFF.